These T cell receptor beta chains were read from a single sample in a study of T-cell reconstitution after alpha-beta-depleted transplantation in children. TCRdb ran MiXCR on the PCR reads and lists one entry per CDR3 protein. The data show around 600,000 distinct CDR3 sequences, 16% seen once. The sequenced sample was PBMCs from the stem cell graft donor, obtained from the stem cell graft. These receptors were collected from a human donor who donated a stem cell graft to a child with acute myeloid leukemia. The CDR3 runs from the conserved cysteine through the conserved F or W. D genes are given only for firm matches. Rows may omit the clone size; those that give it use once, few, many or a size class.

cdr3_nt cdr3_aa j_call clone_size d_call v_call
TGTGCCAGCAGCTTAGCTCTGACTAGCGGGGAATTATCCTACAATGAGCAGTTCTTC CASSLALTSGELSYNEQFF TRBJ2-1 . TRBD2 TRBV11-2
TGTGCCAGCAGTCACCAACGAATTCGCGGGGAGCTGTTTTTT CASSHQRIRGELFF TRBJ2-2 many . TRBV9
TGCGCCAGCAGCTTAGCGGGGGCCGAACAAGAGACCCAGTACTTC CASSLAGAEQETQYF TRBJ2-5 few TRBD2 TRBV5-1
TGCGCCAGCAGCTGGCTACTAGCGGGGGACAGGGATACGCAGTATTTT CASSWLLAGDRDTQYF TRBJ2-3 . TRBD2 TRBV5-1
TGCAGTGCTAGAGACGGGAAATCCAACCAAGAGACCCAGTACTTC CSARDGKSNQETQYF TRBJ2-5 many . TRBV20-1
TGTGCCACCAGCACGAGAACGGGGACTGCCACCGGGGAGCTGTTTTTT CATSTRTGTATGELFF TRBJ2-2 . . TRBV15
TGCAGTGCCAACCGGCAGGATTCCTACAATGAGCAGTTCTTC CSANRQDSYNEQFF TRBJ2-1 many . TRBV20-1
TGTGCCAGCGCCGACCGGGGGCGTTTAGGCGAAAAACTGTTTTTT CASADRGRLGEKLFF TRBJ1-4 . . TRBV12-3/TRBV12-4
TGTGCCATCAGGGGGACAGGGGGCGCGGATGGGGAGCTGTTTTTT CAIRGTGGADGELFF TRBJ2-2 many TRBD1 TRBV10-3
TGCAGCGCCCGACAGGGGAGTTTGAACACTGAAGCTTTCTTT CSARQGSLNTEAFF TRBJ1-1 few TRBD1 TRBV29-1
TGTGCCAGCAGCGTAAACAGGGGGCGGGATGGCTACACCTTC CASSVNRGRDGYTF TRBJ1-2 many TRBD1 TRBV7-2